Listed below are T cell receptor beta chains from one sample, sequenced in a study of radiotherapy plus CTLA-4 blockade in lung cancer. TCRdb's table, derived via immunoSEQ multiplex PCR, lists solely in-frame clones and lacks some. The sample yields 70,000 to 95,000 clones, around 84% seen once. Sequencing was performed on peripheral blood, taken from a patient treated with radiotherapy plus ipilimumab. The receptors derive from a human donor with non-small cell lung cancer that progressed on radiotherapy plus ipilimumab. CDR3s include the opening cysteine and the closing phenylalanine or tryptophan. A D gene is named only where the DNA matches it firmly. The size of a clone is reported for some rows only, either as once, few or many, or as a class for expanded clones.

d_call	clone_size	v_call	j_call	cdr3_nt	cdr3_aa
.	.	TRBV9	TRBJ2-2	TGTGCCAGCACCCCTATCAGGAACACCGGGGAGCTGTTTTTT	CASTPIRNTGELFF
.	once	TRBV6-5	TRBJ1-1	TGTGCCAGCAGACCGGGACATTACAACACTGAAGCTTTCTTT	CASRPGHYNTEAFF
.	.	TRBV28	TRBJ1-3	TGTGCCACCACCAGGCAGGGCCGAAACACCATATATTTT	CATTRQGRNTIYF
.	.	TRBV11-2	TRBJ1-2	TGTGCCAGCAGCTTAGATATGGGCCCATATGGCTACACCTTC	CASSLDMGPYGYTF
.	.	TRBV28	TRBJ2-1	TGTGCCAGCAGTTTTTCCTCCCCCTACAATGAGCAGTTCTTC	CASSFSSPYNEQFF
TRBD1	.	TRBV7-2	TRBJ1-5	TGTGCCAGCAGCTTAGCAGGGGGCGGGCAGCCCCAGCATTTT	CASSLAGGGQPQHF
.	.	TRBV6-6	TRBJ2-7	TGTGCCAGCAGGGGACCCTTAGCTTACGAGCAGTACTTC	CASRGPLAYEQYF
.	.	TRBV5-1	TRBJ1-1	TGCGCCAGCAGCTTCACGGGGACCACGGGGGCTGAAGCTTTCTTT	CASSFTGTTGAEAFF
TRBD1	.	TRBV15	TRBJ2-7	TGTGCCACCAGCAGATCCGGGACAGGGACCTACGAGCAGTACTTC	CATSRSGTGTYEQYF
TRBD1	few	TRBV19	TRBJ1-4	TGTGCCAGTAGTATAGCCGCGACAGGGGCGGGCGAAAAACTGTTTTTT	CASSIAATGAGEKLFF
.	.	TRBV6-4	TRBJ1-2	TGTGCCAGCAGTGAGCCGACGGACAGTCGTAGCTATGGCTACACCTTC	CASSEPTDSRSYGYTF
.	.	TRBV5-1	TRBJ1-1	TGCGCCAGCAGCCCGCATCAGGGCACTGAAGCTTTCTTT	CASSPHQGTEAFF
.	.	TRBV27	TRBJ1-5	TGTGCCAGCAGTCCTCCGCTCAATCAGCCCCAGCATTTT	CASSPPLNQPQHF
TRBD1	.	TRBV4-3	TRBJ2-5	TGCGCCAGCAGCCAGTCCGGGACAGGTTCCCAAGAGACCCAGTACTTC	CASSQSGTGSQETQYF
TRBD2	.	TRBV5-1	TRBJ2-7	TGCGCCAGCAGCTTGGAGAGTAGCGGGGGAGGCGAGCAGTACTTC	CASSLESSGGGEQYF
.	.	TRBV7-6	TRBJ1-6	TGTGCCAGCAGCGCAGGGGACTATAATTCACCCCTCCACTTT	CASSAGDYNSPLHF
.	.	TRBV19	TRBJ1-1	TGTGCCAGTAGTACCCAAAGGGGCGCTTTCTTT	CASSTQRGAFF
.	.	TRBV4-1	TRBJ1-4	TGCGCCAGCAGCCAAGTGGCCAGAACTAATGAAAAACTGTTTTTT	CASSQVARTNEKLFF
.	.	TRBV11-2	TRBJ2-1	TGTGCCAGCAGCCCTTTCAAGTCCCTGGGGAATGAGCAGTTCTTC	CASSPFKSLGNEQFF
.	once	TRBV29-1	TRBJ1-1	TGCAGCGTTGTTTTGGTCCCTGAAGCTTTCTTT	CSVVLVPEAFF
TRBD2	.	TRBV29-1	TRBJ2-1	TGCAGCGAGGCCCTAGCGGGGGCGTACAATGAGCAGTTCTTC	CSEALAGAYNEQFF
TRBD1	.	TRBV19	TRBJ1-1	TGTGCCAGTAGTGGGACAGGGGTAACTGAAGCTTTCTTT	CASSGTGVTEAFF
.	.	TRBV6-5	TRBJ2-6	TGTGCCAGCAATAGGACGGGGCCCGGGGCCAACGTCCTGACTTTC	CASNRTGPGANVLTF
TRBD1	.	TRBV7-9	TRBJ2-3	TGTGCCAGCAGCCCCCGGACAGGGGGCGCGGATTTAGATACGCAGTATTTT	CASSPRTGGADLDTQYF
.	.	TRBV2	TRBJ1-3	TGTGCCAGCAGCGACCCCGGGGAGGTTGCAAACACCATATATTTT	CASSDPGEVANTIYF
TRBD2	few	TRBV7-3	TRBJ2-2	TGTGCCAGCAGCTCGGGAGGAGGCACCGGGGAGCTGTTTTTT	CASSSGGGTGELFF
.	.	TRBV5-1	TRBJ2-2	TGCGCCAGCGCCGTTCTAGGGGCTGCCGGGGAGCTGTTTTTT	CASAVLGAAGELFF
.	.	TRBV6-5	TRBJ1-4	TGTGCCAGCAGTTATAGGGCAGGGATTGAAAAACTGTTTTTT	CASSYRAGIEKLFF